The present entry profiles one TCR beta chain with its context. No cognate antigen has been identified for it. Base quality data are lacking; no much larger clone is found one base away. To demonstrate the VDJtools post-analysis software, TCR beta repertoires were profiled from the peripheral blood of roughly 14 young patients with multiple sclerosis. The multiple sclerosis patients were children and adolescents ranging in age from about 6 to 17 years. This sample was taken from a study of post-analysis software for immune sequencing data (dated by TCRdb to the mid-2010s). Regarding the complete study: Disease courses on record covered relapsing-remitting, secondary progressive and progressive-relapsing multiple sclerosis, though some patients had no subtype annotation. A subset of samples was prepared in parallel using single-end sample barcoding, then pooled and co-amplified after Illumina adapter ligation. The patient repertoires were set against eleven to twelve previously published healthy control repertoires from donors whose ages ranged from 6 to 25 years. The paper as a whole reports these results and caveats: The control group was slightly older than the multiple sclerosis patient group. Strong co-clustering of samples prepared in the same batch was shown by direct clustering with F measure, prompting a batch-effect correction. Normalized Chao1 diversity was significantly lower in multiple sclerosis patients than controls, suggesting substantial peripheral T-cell clonal expansion. Significantly higher frequencies in patients than in controls were found for roughly five TRBV segments, including TRBV5-6, TRBV5-1 and TRBV20-1.

To prepare the library, PCR was applied. Sequenced using an Illumina HiSeq 2500. To reduce PCR and sequencing biases, unique molecular identifiers were built into the TCR beta cDNA libraries. About 0.5 million cDNA molecules were obtained for every 1 to 10 million input T cells, so each molecule roughly corresponded to one T cell. Patient libraries were prepared and sequenced with the same protocol used for the earlier healthy control dataset. Within a given batch, samples were prepared together, multiplexed and sequenced on the same HiSeq lane. In the source study's methods: MIGEC was used to process the raw barcoded reads, and molecular identifier groups with only a single read were discarded before consensus assembly and CDR3 extraction. Clonotype tables were post-analysed with VDJtools, and diversity was normalized by down-sampling all datasets to the smallest sample size. In repertoire overlap clustering, CDR3 amino acid sequences, but not nucleotide sequences, were matched to correct batch-related cross-sample contamination. TCRdb took the public reads, trimmed them with fastp at Q25, ran MiXCR for clone calling and kept in-frame beta chains. Merged by CDR3 protein, the rows form single entries marked with the most common genes and DNA. These V and J calls originate from TCRdb's pipeline instead of the authors' own analysis. The table for this sample lists 740,000 or so distinct CDR3 sequences; roughly 58% of them were counted only once. The ten biggest clones cover 4.6% of the sample.

Here V drops 6 bases and J drops 3 bases, and the junction holds 7 bases not matched to any gene. The CDR3 covers 14 residues, taking in both the cysteine and the phenylalanine. Of the read, only the CDR3 DNA is kept; its 42 bases are in frame from base 1. Recombination linked TRBV12-3 or TRBV12-4 to TRBJ1-1; TRBD1 matches 7 bases in the middle. The sequenced sample consisted of blood. The clonotype was recovered from a girl between 5 and 17 years old with multiple sclerosis. The CDR3 protein is CASRSTGAHTEAFF. The DNA sequence is as follows: TGTGCCAGCAGATCAACAGGGGCCCACACTGAAGCTTTCTTT.